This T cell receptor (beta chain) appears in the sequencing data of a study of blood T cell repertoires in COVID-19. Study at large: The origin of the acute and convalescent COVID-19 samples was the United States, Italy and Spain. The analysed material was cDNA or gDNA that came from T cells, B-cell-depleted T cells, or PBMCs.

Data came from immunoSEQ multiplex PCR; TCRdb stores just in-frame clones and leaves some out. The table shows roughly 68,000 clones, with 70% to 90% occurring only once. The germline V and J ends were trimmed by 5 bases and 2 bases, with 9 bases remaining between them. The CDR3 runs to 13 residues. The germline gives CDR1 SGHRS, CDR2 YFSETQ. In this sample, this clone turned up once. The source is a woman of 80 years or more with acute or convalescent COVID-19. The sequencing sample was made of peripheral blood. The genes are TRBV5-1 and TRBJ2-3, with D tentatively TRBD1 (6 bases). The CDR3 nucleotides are TGCGCCAGCAGAATGGGACACACAGATACGCAGTATTTT. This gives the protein CASRMGHTDTQYF.